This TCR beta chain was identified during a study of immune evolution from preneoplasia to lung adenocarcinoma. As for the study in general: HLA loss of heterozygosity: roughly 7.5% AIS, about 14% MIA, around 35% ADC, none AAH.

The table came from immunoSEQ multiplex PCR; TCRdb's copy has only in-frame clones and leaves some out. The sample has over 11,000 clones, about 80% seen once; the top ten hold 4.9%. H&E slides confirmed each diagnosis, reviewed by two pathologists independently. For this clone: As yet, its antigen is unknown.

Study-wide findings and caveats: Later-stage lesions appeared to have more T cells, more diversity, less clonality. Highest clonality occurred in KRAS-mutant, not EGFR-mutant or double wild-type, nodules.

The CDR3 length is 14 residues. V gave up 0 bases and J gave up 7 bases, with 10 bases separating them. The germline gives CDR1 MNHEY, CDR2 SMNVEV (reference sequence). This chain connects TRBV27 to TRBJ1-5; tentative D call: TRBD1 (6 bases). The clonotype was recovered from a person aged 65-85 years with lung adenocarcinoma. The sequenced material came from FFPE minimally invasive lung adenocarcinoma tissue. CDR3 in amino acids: CASSLSQGGQPQHF. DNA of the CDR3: TGTGCCAGCAGTTTATCACAGGGTGGGCAGCCCCAGCATTTT.